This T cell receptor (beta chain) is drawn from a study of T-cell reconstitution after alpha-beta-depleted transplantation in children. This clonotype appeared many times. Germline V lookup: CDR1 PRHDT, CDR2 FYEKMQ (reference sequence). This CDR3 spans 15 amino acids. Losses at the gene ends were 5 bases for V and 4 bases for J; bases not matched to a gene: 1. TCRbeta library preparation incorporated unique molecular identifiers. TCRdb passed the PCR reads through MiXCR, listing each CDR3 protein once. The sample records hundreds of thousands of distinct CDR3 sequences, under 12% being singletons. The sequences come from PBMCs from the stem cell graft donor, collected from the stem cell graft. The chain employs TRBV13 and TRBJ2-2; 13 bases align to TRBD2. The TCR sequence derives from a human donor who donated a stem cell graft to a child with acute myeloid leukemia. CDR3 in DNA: TGTGCCAGCAGCCGGACTAGCGGGAGCACCGGGGAGCTGTTTTTT. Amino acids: CASSRTSGSTGELFF.